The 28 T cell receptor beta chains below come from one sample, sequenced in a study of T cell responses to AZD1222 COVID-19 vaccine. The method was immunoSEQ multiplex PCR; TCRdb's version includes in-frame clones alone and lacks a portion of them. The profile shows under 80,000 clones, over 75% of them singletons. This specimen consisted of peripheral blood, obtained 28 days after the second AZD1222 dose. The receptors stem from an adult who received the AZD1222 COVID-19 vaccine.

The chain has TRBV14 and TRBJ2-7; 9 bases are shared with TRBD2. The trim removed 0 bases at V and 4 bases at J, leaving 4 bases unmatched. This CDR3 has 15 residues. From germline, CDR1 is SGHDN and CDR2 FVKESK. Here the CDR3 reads CASSQDLAGVYEQYF. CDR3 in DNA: TGTGCCAGCAGCCAAGATTTAGCGGGAGTGTACGAGCAGTACTTC. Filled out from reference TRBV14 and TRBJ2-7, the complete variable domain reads EAGVTQFPSHSVIEKGQTVTLRCDPISGHDNLYWYRRVMGKEIKFLLHFVKESKQDESGMPNNRFLAERTGGTYSTLKVQPAELEDSGVYFCASSQDLAGVYEQYFGPGTRLTVT.

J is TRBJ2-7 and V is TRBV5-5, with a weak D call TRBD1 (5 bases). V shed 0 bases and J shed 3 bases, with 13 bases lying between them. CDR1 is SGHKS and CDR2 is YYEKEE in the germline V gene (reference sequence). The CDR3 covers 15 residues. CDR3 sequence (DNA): TGTGCCAGCAGCTTGGCCGTAGGGGCCCTCTACGAGCAGTACTTC. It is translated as CASSLAVGALYEQYF.

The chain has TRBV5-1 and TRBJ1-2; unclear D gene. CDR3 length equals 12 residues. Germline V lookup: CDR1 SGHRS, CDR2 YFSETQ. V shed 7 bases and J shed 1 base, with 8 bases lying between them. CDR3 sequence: CASGTDNYGYTF. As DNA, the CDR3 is TGCGCCAGCGGAACAGATAACTATGGCTACACCTTC. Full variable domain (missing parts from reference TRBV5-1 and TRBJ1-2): KAGVTQTPRYLIKTRGQQVTLSCSPISGHRSVSWYQQTPGQGLQFLFEYFSETQRNKGNFPGRFSGRQFSNSRSEMNVSTLELGDSALYLCASGTDNYGYTFGSGTRLTVV.

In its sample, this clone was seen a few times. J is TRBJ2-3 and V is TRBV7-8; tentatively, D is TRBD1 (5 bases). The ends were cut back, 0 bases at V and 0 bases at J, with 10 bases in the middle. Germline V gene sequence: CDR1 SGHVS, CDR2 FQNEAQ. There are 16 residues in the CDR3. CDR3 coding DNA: TGTGCCAGCAGCTTAGCCTGGCAGGGTAGCACAGATACGCAGTATTTT. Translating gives CASSLAWQGSTDTQYF.

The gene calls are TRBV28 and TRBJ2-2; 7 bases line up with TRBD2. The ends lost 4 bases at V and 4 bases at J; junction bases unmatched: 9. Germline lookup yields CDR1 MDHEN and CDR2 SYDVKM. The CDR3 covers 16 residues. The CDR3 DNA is TGTGCCAGCAGTTCCCCGTGGCGGGAGAGCACCGGGGAGCTGTTTTTT. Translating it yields CASSSPWRESTGELFF. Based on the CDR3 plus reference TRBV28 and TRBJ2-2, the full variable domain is DVKVTQSSRYLVKRTGEKVFLECVQDMDHENMFWYRQDPGLGLRLIYFSYDVKMKEKGDIPEGYSVSREKKERFSLILESASTNQTSMYLCASSSPWRESTGELFFGEGSRLTVL.

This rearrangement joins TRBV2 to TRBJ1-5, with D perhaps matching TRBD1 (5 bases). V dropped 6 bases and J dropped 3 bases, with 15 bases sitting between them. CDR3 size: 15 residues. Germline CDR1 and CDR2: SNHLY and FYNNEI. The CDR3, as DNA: TGTGCCAGCAGCTTCACAGGCAGATCCAATCAGCCCCAGCATTTT. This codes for CASSFTGRSNQPQHF.

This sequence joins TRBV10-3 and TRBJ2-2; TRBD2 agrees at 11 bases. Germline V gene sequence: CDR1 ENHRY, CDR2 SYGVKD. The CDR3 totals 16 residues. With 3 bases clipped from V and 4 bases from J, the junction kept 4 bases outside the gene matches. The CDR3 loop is CAISDLGTSGTGELFF. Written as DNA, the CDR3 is TGTGCCATCAGTGACCTCGGGACTAGCGGCACCGGGGAGCTGTTTTTT.

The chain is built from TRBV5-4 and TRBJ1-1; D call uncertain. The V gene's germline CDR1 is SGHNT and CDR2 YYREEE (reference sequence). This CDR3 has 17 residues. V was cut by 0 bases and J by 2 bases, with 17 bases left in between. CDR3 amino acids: CASSLGWVGRSNTEAFF. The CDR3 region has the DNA TGTGCCAGCAGCTTGGGTTGGGTTGGTCGGTCTAACACTGAAGCTTTCTTT.

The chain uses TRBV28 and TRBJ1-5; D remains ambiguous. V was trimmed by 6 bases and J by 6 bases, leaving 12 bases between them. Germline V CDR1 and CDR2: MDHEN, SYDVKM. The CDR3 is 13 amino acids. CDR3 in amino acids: CASSRPGSQPQHF. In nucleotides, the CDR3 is TGTGCCAGCAGCCGCCCGGGAAGTCAGCCCCAGCATTTT.

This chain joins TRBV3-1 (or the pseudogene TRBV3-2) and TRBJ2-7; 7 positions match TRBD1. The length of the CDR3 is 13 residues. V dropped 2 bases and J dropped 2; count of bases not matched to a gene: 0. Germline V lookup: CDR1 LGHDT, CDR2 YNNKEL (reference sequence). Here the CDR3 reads CASSQTGAYEQYF. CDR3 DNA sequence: TGTGCCAGCAGCCAAACAGGGGCCTACGAGCAGTACTTC.

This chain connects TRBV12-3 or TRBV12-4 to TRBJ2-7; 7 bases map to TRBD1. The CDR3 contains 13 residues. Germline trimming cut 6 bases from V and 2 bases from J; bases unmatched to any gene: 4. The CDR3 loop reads CASSPTGTYEQYF. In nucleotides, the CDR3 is TGTGCCAGCAGCCCGACAGGGACCTACGAGCAGTACTTC.

CDR3 nucleotides: TGCGCCAGCAGCTTACGGACAGGGACGGCCGGTAATGAAAAACTGTTTTTT. Protein product: CASSLRTGTAGNEKLFF. V usage is TRBV5-1 and J usage is TRBJ1-4; 8 nucleotides agree with TRBD1. From germline, CDR1 is SGHRS and CDR2 YFSETQ. V lost 2 bases to trimming and J lost 4 bases; unmatched junction nucleotides: 10. The CDR3 runs 17 residues.

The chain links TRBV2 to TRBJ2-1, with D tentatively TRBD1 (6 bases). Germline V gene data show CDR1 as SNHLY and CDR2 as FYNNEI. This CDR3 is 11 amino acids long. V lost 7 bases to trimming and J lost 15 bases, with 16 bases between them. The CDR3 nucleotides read TGTGCCAGCAACCTCTCAGGGGAACGGTTCTTC. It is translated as CASNLSGERFF.

For the CDR3, the DNA is TGTGCCAGCAGACCCGGGCGGACTGAAGCTTTCTTT. Encoded protein: CASRPGRTEAFF. The V gene is TRBV12-3 or TRBV12-4, the J gene TRBJ1-1, with unresolved D. Deletions cut 6 bases from V and 5 bases from J, with 10 bases between. This CDR3 region has 12 residues.

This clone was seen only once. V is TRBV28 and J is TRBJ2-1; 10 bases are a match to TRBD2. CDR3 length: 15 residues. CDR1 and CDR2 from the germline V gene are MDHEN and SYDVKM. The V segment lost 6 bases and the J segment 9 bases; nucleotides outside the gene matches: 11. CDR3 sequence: CASRKSGRAIGEQFF. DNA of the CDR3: TGTGCCAGCAGAAAAAGCGGGAGGGCTATAGGTGAGCAGTTCTTC.

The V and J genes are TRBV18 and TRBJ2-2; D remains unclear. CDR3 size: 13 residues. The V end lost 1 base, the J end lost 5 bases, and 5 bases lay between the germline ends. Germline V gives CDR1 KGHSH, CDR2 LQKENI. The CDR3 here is CASSPRDTGELFF. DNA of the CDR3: TGTGCCAGCTCACCACGGGATACCGGGGAGCTGTTTTTT.

Here the CDR3 DNA reads TGCGCCAGCAGCTTGAATGGGCGGGATAAGCAGTACTTC. Protein product: CASSLNGRDKQYF. The chain combines TRBV5-1 with TRBJ2-7; D possibly corresponds to TRBD2 (6 bases). V gave up 1 base and J gave up 8 bases, with 13 bases separating them. The CDR3 sequence is 13 residues long. The germline gives CDR1 SGHRS, CDR2 YFSETQ.

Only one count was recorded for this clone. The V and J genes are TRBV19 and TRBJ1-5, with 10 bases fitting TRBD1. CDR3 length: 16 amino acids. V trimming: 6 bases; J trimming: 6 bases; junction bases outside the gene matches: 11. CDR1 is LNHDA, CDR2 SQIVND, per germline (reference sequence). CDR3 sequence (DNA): TGTGCCAGTAGAGCTCAGCGACAGGGGGCAGGTCAGCCCCAGCATTTT. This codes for CASRAQRQGAGQPQHF. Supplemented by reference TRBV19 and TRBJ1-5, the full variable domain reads DGGITQSPKYLFRKEGQNVTLSCEQNLNHDAMYWYRQDPGQGLRLIYYSQIVNDFQKGDIAEGYSVSREKKESFPLTVTSAQKNPTAFYLCASRAQRQGAGQPQHFGDGTRLSIL.

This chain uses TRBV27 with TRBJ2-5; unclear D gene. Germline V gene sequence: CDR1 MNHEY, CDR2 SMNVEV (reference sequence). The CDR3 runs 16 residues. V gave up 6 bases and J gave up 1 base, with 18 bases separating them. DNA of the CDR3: TGTGCCAGCAGCTCCGACCCCGATGGCGGCCAAGAGACCCAGTACTTC. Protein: CASSSDPDGGQETQYF.

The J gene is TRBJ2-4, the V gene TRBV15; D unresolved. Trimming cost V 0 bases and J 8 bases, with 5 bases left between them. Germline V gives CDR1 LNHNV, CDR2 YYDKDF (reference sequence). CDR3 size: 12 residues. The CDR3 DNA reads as TGTGCCACCAGCAGAGATCAACACATTCAGTACTTC. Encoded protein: CATSRDQHIQYF.

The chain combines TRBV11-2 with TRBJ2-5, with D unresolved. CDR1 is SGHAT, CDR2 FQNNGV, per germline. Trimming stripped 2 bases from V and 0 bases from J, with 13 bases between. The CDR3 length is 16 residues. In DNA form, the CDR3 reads TGTGCCAGCAGCTTAATGTCAGATTCGTACCAAGAGACCCAGTACTTC. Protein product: CASSLMSDSYQETQYF. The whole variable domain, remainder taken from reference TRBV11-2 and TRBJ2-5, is EAGVAQSPRYKIIEKRQSVAFWCNPISGHATLYWYQQILGQGPKLLIQFQNNGVVDDSQLPKDRFSAERLKGVDSTLKIQPAKLEDSAVYLCASSLMSDSYQETQYFGPGTRLLVL.

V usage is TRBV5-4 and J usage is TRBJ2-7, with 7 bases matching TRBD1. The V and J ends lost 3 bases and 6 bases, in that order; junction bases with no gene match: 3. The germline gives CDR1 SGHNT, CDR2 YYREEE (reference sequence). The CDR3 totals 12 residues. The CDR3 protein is CASSSGQREQYF. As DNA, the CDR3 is TGTGCCAGCAGCTCGGGACAGCGCGAGCAGTACTTC. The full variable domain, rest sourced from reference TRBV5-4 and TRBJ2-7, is ETGVTQSPTHLIKTRGQQVTLRCSSQSGHNTVSWYQQALGQGPQFIFQYYREEENGRGNFPPRFSGLQFPNYSSELNVNALELDDSALYLCASSSGQREQYFGPGTRLTVT.

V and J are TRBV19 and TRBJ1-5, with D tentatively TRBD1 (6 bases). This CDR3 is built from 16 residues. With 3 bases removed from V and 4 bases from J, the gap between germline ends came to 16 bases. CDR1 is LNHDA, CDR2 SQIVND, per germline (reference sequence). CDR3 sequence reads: CASSIGGTQGNQPQHF. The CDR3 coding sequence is TGTGCCAGTAGTATCGGGGGCACCCAGGGTAATCAGCCCCAGCATTTT.

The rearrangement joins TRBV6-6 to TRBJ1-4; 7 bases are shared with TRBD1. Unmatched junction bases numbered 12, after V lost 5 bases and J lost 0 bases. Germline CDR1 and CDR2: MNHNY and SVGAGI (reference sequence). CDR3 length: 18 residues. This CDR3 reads CASSPHRGLSSTNEKLFF. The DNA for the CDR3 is TGTGCCAGCAGTCCCCACAGGGGACTGTCCTCAACTAATGAAAAACTGTTTTTT.

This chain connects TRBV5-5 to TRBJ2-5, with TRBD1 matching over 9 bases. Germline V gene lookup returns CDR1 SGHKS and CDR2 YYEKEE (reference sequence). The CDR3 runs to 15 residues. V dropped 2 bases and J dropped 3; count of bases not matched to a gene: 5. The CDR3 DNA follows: TGTGCCAGCAGCTTCGAGGGACAGGGTAAAGAGACCCAGTACTTC. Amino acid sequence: CASSFEGQGKETQYF.

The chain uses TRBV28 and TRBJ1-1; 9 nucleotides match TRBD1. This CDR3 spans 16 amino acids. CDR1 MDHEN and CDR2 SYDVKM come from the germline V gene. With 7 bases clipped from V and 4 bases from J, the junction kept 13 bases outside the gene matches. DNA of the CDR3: TGTGCCAGCACTAACCCCTCCGGGACAGGGTCCACTGAAGCTTTCTTT. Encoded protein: CASTNPSGTGSTEAFF. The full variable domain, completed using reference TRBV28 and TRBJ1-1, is DVKVTQSSRYLVKRTGEKVFLECVQDMDHENMFWYRQDPGLGLRLIYFSYDVKMKEKGDIPEGYSVSREKKERFSLILESASTNQTSMYLCASTNPSGTGSTEAFFGQGTRLTVV.

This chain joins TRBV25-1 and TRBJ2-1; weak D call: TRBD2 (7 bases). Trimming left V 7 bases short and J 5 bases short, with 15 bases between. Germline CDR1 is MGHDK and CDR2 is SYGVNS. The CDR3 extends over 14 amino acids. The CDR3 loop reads CASNIGGANNEQFF. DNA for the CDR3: TGTGCCAGCAATATAGGGGGGGCCAACAATGAGCAGTTCTTC.

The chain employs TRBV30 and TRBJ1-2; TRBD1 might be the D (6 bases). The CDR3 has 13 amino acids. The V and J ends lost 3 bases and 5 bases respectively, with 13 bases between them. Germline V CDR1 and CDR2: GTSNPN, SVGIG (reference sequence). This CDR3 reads CAWRYQGIYGYTF. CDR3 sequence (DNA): TGTGCCTGGAGATACCAGGGGATATATGGCTACACCTTC.